A single sample gave rise to the 28 T cell receptor beta chains below, sequenced in a study of T cell clonality in common variable immunodeficiency. Study results and caveats: Common variable immunodeficiency TCR beta sequences reportedly had fewer deletions and N-nucleotide insertions.

No antigens are known for them. Libraries were prepared by immunoSEQ multiplex PCR; TCRdb keeps only in-frame clonotypes and omits some of them. The data show about 19,000 clones, with none appearing a single time. Material: peripheral blood mononuclear cells. These receptor sequences come from a human donor with common variable immunodeficiency.

This clone was observed at least ten times. The CDR3 end lies 3 residues beyond the end of the read and is filled in from the germline J gene. This chain connects TRBV18 to TRBJ2-7; 8 bases agree with TRBD1. The germline CDR1 and CDR2 sequences are KGHSH and LQKENI. V trimming: 3 bases; J trimming: 5 bases; junction bases outside the gene matches: 9. The length of the CDR3 is 15 residues. Here the CDR3 reads CASSPTDRVLNEQYF. CDR3 DNA, as far as it was read: TGTGCCAGCTCACCGACGGACAGGGTTCTCAACGAG.

Concerning this clone itself: The read falls 3 residues short of the CDR3 end, and the missing part is taken from the germline J gene. V is TRBV11-2 and J is TRBJ1-5, with unresolved D. Germline CDR1 is SGHAT and CDR2 is FQNNGV. The CDR3 is made up of 15 amino acids. V was trimmed by 1 base and J by 4 bases, leaving 11 bases between them. The CDR3 loop reads CASSLGGNRNQPQHF. The covered CDR3 bases are TGTGCCAGCAGCTTAGGCGGGAATAGAAATCAGCCC.

This clone was observed at least ten times. The read terminates 3 residues before the CDR3 end, so the remaining end is supplied by the germline J gene. This chain uses TRBV2 with TRBJ2-1; 9 positions agree with TRBD2. CDR1 SNHLY and CDR2 FYNNEI come from the germline V gene. V shed 1 base, J shed 7 bases, and the junction held 8 bases outside the gene matches. The CDR3 totals 16 residues. The DNA read from the CDR3 is TGTGCCAGCAGTGAAGGTCGCGGGAGGGCCGGAAATGAG. Translated, it gives CASSEGRGRAGNE. The whole CDR3 sequence reads CASSEGRGRAGNEQFF. The full variable domain, completed using reference TRBV2 and TRBJ2-1, is EPEVTQTPSHQVTQMGQEVILRCVPISNHLYFYWYRQILGQKVEFLVSFYNNEISEKSEIFDDQFSVERPDGSNFTLKIRSTKLEDSAMYFCASSEGRGRAGNEQFFGPGTRLTVL.

In its sample, this clone was seen many times. The CDR3 extends 3 residues past the end of the read, so its final part is completed from the germline J gene. The chain couples TRBV20-1 to TRBJ2-7, with D possibly TRBD2 on 6 matching bases. CDR1 and CDR2 (germline): DFQATT, SNEGSKA (reference sequence). Trimming shortened V by 5 bases and J by 0 bases, and 20 bases separated the two germline ends. There are 16 residues in the CDR3. The part of the CDR3 DNA that was read is TGCAGTGCTCTGGCTCCCTTCGGGACTCGCTCCTACGAG. Protein sequence: CSALAPFGTRSYE. The whole CDR3 sequence reads CSALAPFGTRSYEQYF.

This clone came up many times. This chain's CDR3 is CASSLAGGRAFF. The covered CDR3 bases are TGTGCCAGCAGCTTAGCGGGGGGGCGG. This rearrangement joins TRBV7-8 to TRBJ1-1; possible D gene TRBD1, 6 bases. The CDR3 end falls 3 residues outside the read, so it is completed with the germline J gene. The length of the CDR3 is 12 residues. From germline, CDR1 is SGHVS and CDR2 FQNEAQ.

This clone was counted at least ten times. The CDR3 end is not reached by the read, which stops 3 residues before it; the germline J gene fills it in. This chain connects TRBV7-8 to TRBJ1-2; TRBD1 is a possible D gene (6 bases). The CDR3 runs to 14 residues. Trimming took off 5 bases at V and 4 bases at J, with 14 bases between the two ends. Germline V gene sequence: CDR1 SGHVS, CDR2 FQNEAQ. CDR3 amino acids: CASSALGQSYGYTF. The part of the CDR3 DNA that was read is TGTGCCAGCAGCGCGCTGGGACAATCCTATGGC.

This clone is labeled medium-sized (0.01 to 0.1%). The CDR3 end is not reached by the read, which stops 3 residues before it; the germline J gene fills it in. This chain links TRBV2 with TRBJ1-1; 9 bases are a match to TRBD1. Germline CDR1 is SNHLY and CDR2 is FYNNEI. V lost 4 bases, J lost 3 bases, and 3 bases stayed unmatched. The CDR3 covers 14 residues. The CDR3 sequence: CASSARQGDTEAFF. The covered CDR3 bases are TGTGCCAGCAGTGCCAGACAGGGGGACACTGAA.

In its sample, this clone was seen many times. The read halts 3 residues ahead of the CDR3 end, with the missing end drawn from the germline J gene. The chain uses TRBV27 and TRBJ2-7, with 9 bases fitting TRBD1. This CDR3 spans 15 amino acids. The V gene's germline CDR1 is MNHEY and CDR2 SMNVEV (reference sequence). After removal of 3 bases from V and 1 base from J, the junction contained 4 bases not matched to a gene. The CDR3 DNA, read in part, is TGTGCCAGCAGTTTTATCGGGACAGGGTCCTACGAG. Translation gives CASSFIGTGSYE. The CDR3, in full, reads CASSFIGTGSYEQYF.

This clone was seen ten or more times. The read finishes 3 residues shy of the CDR3 end, and the germline J gene is used to complete it. The chain is built from TRBV7-2 and TRBJ1-3; no reliable D call. V shed 6 bases and J shed 4 bases, with 7 bases lying between them. The germline gives CDR1 SGHTA, CDR2 FQGNSA. The CDR3 totals 12 residues. Incomplete CDR3 DNA: TGTGCCAGCAGACTTCTGGGAAACACC. Translating gives CASRLLGNT. The full CDR3 protein is CASRLLGNTIYF.

This clone was recorded many times. From the germline J gene comes the end of the CDR3, since the read stops 3 residues before it. The chain couples TRBV28 to TRBJ1-6; TRBD1 agrees at 7 bases. From germline, CDR1 is MDHEN and CDR2 SYDVKM. The CDR3 has 15 residues. V shed 4 bases, J shed 6 bases, and the junction held 6 bases outside the gene matches. The sequenced part of the CDR3 DNA is TGTGCCAGCAGTTCCCATGACAGGGCTAATTCACCC. Protein product: CASSSHDRANSP. In full, the CDR3 is CASSSHDRANSPLHF.

This clone was seen at least ten times. The CDR3 protein is CASSLAGGAVGANVLTF. The part of the CDR3 DNA that was read is TGTGCCAGCAGCTTGGCAGGGGGCGCGGTAGGGGCCAACGTC. The V and J genes are TRBV7-6 and TRBJ2-6, with 8 bases that match TRBD1. The sequenced fragment ends 3 residues before the CDR3 boundary, so the rest is inferred from the germline J gene. This CDR3 comprises 17 residues. Looked up from germline, CDR1 is SGHVS and CDR2 is FNYEAQ. Losses at the gene ends were 3 bases for V and 4 bases for J; bases not matched to a gene: 8.

This clone was counted ten times or more. The observed sequence ends 3 residues before the CDR3 terminus, with the missing tail filled in from the germline J gene. This sequence joins TRBV19 and TRBJ1-3; 8 nucleotides line up with TRBD1. This CDR3 has 15 residues. The junction had 4 bases not matched to a gene; V was cut back by 6 bases and J by 0 bases. Per the germline V gene, CDR1 is LNHDA and CDR2 is SQIVND (reference sequence). CDR3 sequence reads: CASRRQGTSGNTIYF. The CDR3 bases that were read are TGTGCCAGTAGGAGACAGGGGACCTCTGGAAACACC.

Remarks on this clone: The read ends 3 residues before the CDR3 terminus; that terminus is restored from the germline J gene. Additional DNA sequences in this sample encode the identical CDR3. This rearrangement joins TRBV20-1 to TRBJ2-7; 14 nucleotides line up with TRBD2. The CDR3 is 19 amino acids. Per germline, CDR1 DFQATT and CDR2 SNEGSKA (reference sequence). Trimming at V came to 0 bases and at J to 2 bases, leaving 12 bases not matched to a gene. The CDR3 is CSARDQPGLAGVNPYEQYF. The DNA read from the CDR3 is TGCAGTGCTAGAGATCAGCCGGGACTAGCGGGAGTGAACCCCTACGAG.

The table lists this clone with many counts. The CDR3 region is CASSFQGESGYTF. The CDR3 DNA, read in part, is TGTGCCAGCAGTTTCCAGGGGGAGTCTGGC. The rearrangement joins TRBV6-2 or TRBV6-3 to TRBJ1-2, with TRBD1 identical over 7 bases. The read is 3 residues too short to cover the CDR3 end, so that end is filled in from the germline J gene. The CDR3 sequence is 13 residues long. CDR1 is MNHEY, CDR2 SVGEGT, per germline. V lost 4 bases, J lost 7 bases, and 6 bases stayed unmatched.

There are many counts of this clone. The CDR3 end lies 3 residues beyond the end of the read and is filled in from the germline J gene. The chain has TRBV19 and TRBJ2-4; 8 bases line up with TRBD1. The ends lost 4 bases at V and 5 bases at J; junction bases unmatched: 7. Germline assignment: CDR1 LNHDA and CDR2 SQIVND (reference sequence). CDR3 length equals 15 residues. This chain's CDR3 is CASSRPGGEQNIQYF. CDR3 DNA, as far as it was read: TGTGCCAGTAGTAGACCAGGGGGCGAACAAAACATT.

This clone was observed at least ten times. The CDR3 end falls 3 residues outside the read, so it is completed with the germline J gene. The chain has TRBV19 and TRBJ1-5, with 7 positions matching TRBD1. The trim removed 6 bases at V and 4 bases at J, leaving 9 bases unmatched. This CDR3 contains 15 residues. Germline-derived CDR1 and CDR2 are LNHDA and SQIVND (reference sequence). CDR3 bases read: TGTGCCAGTAGCAGGGGACAGAGGACTAATCAGCCC. This encodes CASSRGQRTNQP. The full CDR3 reads CASSRGQRTNQPQHF.

This clone has a count of ten or more. Read data end 3 residues before the CDR3 end; the end is taken from the germline J gene. The rearrangement uses TRBV29-1 and TRBJ1-1; D call uncertain. Looked up from germline, CDR1 is SQVTM and CDR2 is ANQGSEA. The length of the CDR3 is 10 residues. The part of the CDR3 DNA that was read is TGCAGCGTTGTCGAGTTAGCA. Protein: CSVVELA. The entire CDR3 protein reads CSVVELAAFF.

This clone appeared many times. With the read ending 3 residues before the CDR3 end, the germline J gene is used to fill in that end. The chain combines TRBV29-1 with TRBJ2-7; TRBD2 matches at 11 bases. This CDR3 spans 12 amino acids. V was clipped by 6 bases and J by 3 bases; unmatched bases: 1. CDR1 is SQVTM, CDR2 ANQGSEA, per germline. The CDR3 bases that were read are TGCAGCGTCGGGACTAGCGGCTACGAG. Its translation is CSVGTSGYE. In full, the CDR3 reads CSVGTSGYEQYF.

By share of the sample, this clone is medium-sized. Sequencing ends 3 residues short of the CDR3 end; the germline J gene provides the rest. The chain uses TRBV29-1 and TRBJ2-2; perhaps TRBD2 as D (6 bases). Germline V CDR1 and CDR2: SQVTM, ANQGSEA. Trimming left V 5 bases short and J 4 bases short, with 23 bases between. This CDR3 region has 17 residues. The CDR3 bases that were read are TGCAGCGTTCCCGCCGGCCCGGACGGACTAATCACCGGGGAG. Amino acids: CSVPAGPDGLITGE. The entire CDR3 reads CSVPAGPDGLITGELFF.

This clone showed up many times. The DNA ends 3 residues before the CDR3 does, and the rest of the CDR3 is filled in from the germline J gene. The rearrangement uses TRBV7-2 and TRBJ2-5; D is perhaps TRBD2 (6 bases). The CDR3 is 14 residues long. The V gene lost 4 bases and the J gene lost 5 bases, with 14 bases spanning the gap. Germline V gene data show CDR1 as SGHTA and CDR2 as FQGNSA. The CDR3 protein is CASSSGLSWETQYF. Incomplete CDR3 DNA: TGTGCCAGCAGCTCGGGACTGTCGTGGGAGACC.

Ten or more counts support this clone. CDR3 sequence: CASSVAGPNTEAFF. CDR3 DNA (partial): TGTGCCAGCAGCGTGGCTGGCCCTAACACTGAA. The chain couples TRBV4-2 to TRBJ1-1; D ambiguous. The read ends 3 residues shy of where the CDR3 ends; the end is completed using the germline J gene. The V gene's germline CDR1 is LGHNA and CDR2 YNFKEQ. The V end lost 5 bases, the J end lost 2 bases, and 12 bases lay between the germline ends. The CDR3 has 14 amino acids.

About this clone: Read sequence stops 3 residues before the CDR3 end, and the germline J gene provides the missing end. The identical CDR3 is also encoded by other nucleotide sequences in the sample. V is TRBV20-1 and J is TRBJ2-1; tentatively, D is TRBD2 (6 bases). V shed 5 bases and J shed 2 bases, with 16 bases lying between them. The CDR3 extends over 15 amino acids. Germline CDR1 DFQATT, CDR2 SNEGSKA (reference sequence). CDR3: CSARRGGVTYNEQFF. The DNA read from the CDR3 is TGCAGTGCTCGGAGGGGCGGGGTGACCTACAATGAG.

Ten or more counts support this clone. The CDR3 end falls 3 residues outside the read, so it is completed with the germline J gene. This chain connects TRBV2 to TRBJ2-1; 8 bases agree with TRBD1. Germline V lookup: CDR1 SNHLY, CDR2 FYNNEI. V lost 7 bases, J lost 4 bases, and 6 bases stayed unmatched. This CDR3 contains 14 residues. The covered CDR3 bases are TGTGCCAGCAAAGGAGACAGGGGATACAATGAG. This encodes CASKGDRGYNE. The CDR3, in full, reads CASKGDRGYNEQFF.

This clone was seen at least ten times. The CDR3 here is CASRLAADTQYF. CDR3 DNA (partial): TGTGCCAGCAGACTGGCGGCAGATACG. The V and J genes are TRBV2 and TRBJ2-3; the D is unclear. The read terminates 3 residues ahead of where the CDR3 ends, so the germline J gene completes it. The CDR3 totals 12 residues. The germline V and J ends were trimmed by 6 bases and 4 bases, with 8 bases remaining between them. Germline V gives CDR1 SNHLY, CDR2 FYNNEI. Drawing the rest from reference TRBV2 and TRBJ2-3, the complete variable domain is EPEVTQTPSHQVTQMGQEVILRCVPISNHLYFYWYRQILGQKVEFLVSFYNNEISEKSEIFDDQFSVERPDGSNFTLKIRSTKLEDSAMYFCASRLAADTQYFGPGTRLTVL.

A note on this clone: The read terminates 3 residues ahead of where the CDR3 ends, so the germline J gene completes it. The chain carries TRBV27 and TRBJ2-7; 9 nucleotides line up with TRBD1. This CDR3 is built from 15 residues. Germline V gives CDR1 MNHEY, CDR2 SMNVEV (reference sequence). V shed 5 bases, J shed 2 bases, and the junction held 7 bases outside the gene matches. The CDR3 here is CASSDTGTGPYEQYF. The sequenced part of the CDR3 DNA is TGTGCCAGCAGTGATACTGGGACAGGGCCCTACGAG.

At least ten counts were recorded for this clone. Read coverage stops 3 residues before the CDR3 terminus; the germline J gene supplies the remainder. This sequence joins TRBV5-1 and TRBJ1-1; D possibly corresponds to TRBD1 (6 bases). The CDR3 runs to 13 residues. Trimming removed 5 bases from V and 5 bases from J, with 13 bases in between. Germline lookup yields CDR1 SGHRS and CDR2 YFSETQ. CDR3 DNA (partial): TGCGCCAGCAGTTCGGAGGGACATACTGAA. Its protein product is CASSSEGHTE. The entire CDR3 is CASSSEGHTEAFF.

This clone was recorded many times. The sequenced fragment ends 3 residues before the CDR3 boundary, so the rest is inferred from the germline J gene. The J gene is TRBJ1-2, the V gene TRBV7-9; 9 bases map to TRBD1. CDR1 and CDR2 from the germline V gene are SEHNR and FQNEAQ (reference sequence). The CDR3 spans 15 residues. V trimming: 4 bases; J trimming: 2 bases; junction bases outside the gene matches: 5. The CDR3 protein is CASSYGTGSNYGYTF. CDR3 DNA (partial): TGTGCCAGCAGCTACGGGACAGGGTCCAACTATGGC.

Concerning this clone itself: The sequence runs out 3 residues before the end of the CDR3; the remainder is reconstructed from the germline J gene. This chain connects TRBV19 to TRBJ2-3; the D is unclear. Trimming took off 3 bases at V and 4 bases at J, with 5 bases between the two ends. Germline CDR1 LNHDA, CDR2 SQIVND (reference sequence). The CDR3 totals 12 residues. CDR3 protein: CASSIRSDTQYF. The sequenced CDR3 bases are TGTGCCAGTAGTATCCGTTCAGATACG. Full variable domain (outside the CDR3, taken from reference TRBV19 and TRBJ2-3): DGGITQSPKYLFRKEGQNVTLSCEQNLNHDAMYWYRQDPGQGLRLIYYSQIVNDFQKGDIAEGYSVSREKKESFPLTVTSAQKNPTAFYLCASSIRSDTQYFGPGTRLTVL.